Following are 19 T cell receptor beta chains from one sample sequenced in a study of shared clonotypes between healthy human individuals. This table comes from immunoSEQ multiplex PCR, and its TCRdb copy is limited to in-frame clones, with some not included. The sample lists fewer than 600,000 clones, about four fifths occurring once. The material sequenced was PBMCs. These receptors were collected from a woman between 40 and 50 years old in good health. Some clones in this sample may be carry-over from other donors' samples.

The rearrangement uses TRBV15 and TRBJ1-6; 8 positions match TRBD1. In germline, CDR1 is LNHNV, CDR2 YYDKDF (reference sequence). The CDR3 is made up of 13 amino acids. The ends lost 3 bases at V and 8 bases at J; junction bases unmatched: 0. In DNA, the CDR3 is TGTGCCACCAGCAGGACAGGGGATTCACCCCTCCACTTT. Translation gives CATSRTGDSPLHF.

The chain joins TRBV19 to TRBJ2-4; perhaps TRBD2 as D (6 bases). Trimming stripped 3 bases from V and 6 bases from J, with 18 bases between. This CDR3 region has 16 residues. CDR1 is LNHDA and CDR2 is SQIVND in the germline V gene (reference sequence). The CDR3 region has the DNA TGTGCCAGTAGTATTAACCCCCGGGGGAGAGGAAACATTCAGTACTTC. It encodes CASSINPRGRGNIQYF.

The rearrangement uses TRBV27 and TRBJ2-1; the match to TRBD1 covers 9 bases. In germline, CDR1 is MNHEY, CDR2 SMNVEV (reference sequence). Losses at the gene ends were 5 bases for V and 4 bases for J; bases not matched to a gene: 3. This CDR3 region has 14 residues. The CDR3 DNA sequence: TGTGCCAGCAGTGCGGGACAGGGATACAATGAGCAGTTCTTC. This encodes CASSAGQGYNEQFF.

The chain uses TRBV5-5 and TRBJ1-4; weak D call: TRBD1 (6 bases). Trimming shortened V by 1 base and J by 2 bases, and 9 bases separated the two germline ends. This CDR3 spans 15 amino acids. Germline CDR1 reads SGHKS; CDR2 reads YYEKEE (reference sequence). The DNA of the CDR3 is TGTGCCAGCAGCTTGCTTCAGGGGACTAATGAAAAACTGTTTTTT. Its translation is CASSLLQGTNEKLFF.

V gene TRBV7-2 combines with J gene TRBJ2-7; D may be TRBD1 (5 bases). The CDR3 length is 13 residues. Germline V gene data show CDR1 as SGHTA and CDR2 as FQGNSA. V gave up 3 bases and J gave up 2 bases, with 8 bases separating them. The CDR3 protein is CASSFSQAYEQYF. In DNA form, the CDR3 reads TGTGCCAGCAGCTTTTCACAGGCCTACGAGCAGTACTTC.

V is TRBV5-4 and J is TRBJ2-7; 9 bases align to TRBD2. From germline, CDR1 is SGHNT and CDR2 YYREEE (reference sequence). The CDR3 contains 14 residues. Losses at the gene ends were 2 bases for V and 1 base for J; bases not matched to a gene: 1. The CDR3 DNA sequence: TGTGCCAGCAGCTTTGGACTAGCGTCCTACGAGCAGTACTTC. This translates into CASSFGLASYEQYF. The variable domain in full, with the rest retrieved from reference TRBV5-4 and TRBJ2-7, is ETGVTQSPTHLIKTRGQQVTLRCSSQSGHNTVSWYQQALGQGPQFIFQYYREEENGRGNFPPRFSGLQFPNYSSELNVNALELDDSALYLCASSFGLASYEQYFGPGTRLTVT.

This rearrangement joins TRBV5-4 to TRBJ2-5, with TRBD1 matching 10 bases. The CDR3 has 14 residues. Germline V gives CDR1 SGHNT, CDR2 YYREEE (reference sequence). V shed 4 bases, J shed 5 bases, and the junction held 5 bases outside the gene matches. The CDR3 DNA sequence: TGTGCCAGCAGCGGGACAGGGGCTACGGAGACCCAGTACTTC. Protein: CASSGTGATETQYF.

The V call is TRBV7-3, the J call TRBJ2-7; 14 bases line up with TRBD2. The CDR3 totals 16 residues. CDR1 is SGHTA, CDR2 FQGTGA, per germline. Trimming took 5 bases from V and 7 from J; bases not matched to a gene: 10. The CDR3 spells CASSLAGLAGVDEQYF. CDR3 coding DNA: TGTGCCAGCAGCCTCGCGGGACTAGCGGGAGTTGATGAGCAGTACTTC.

This clone showed up just a few times. This rearrangement joins TRBV5-4 to TRBJ2-1, with D maybe TRBD2 (6 bases). The CDR3 has 14 residues. The V and J ends lost 4 bases and 10 bases respectively, with 18 bases between them. Germline V gene sequence: CDR1 SGHNT, CDR2 YYREEE (reference sequence). The CDR3 nucleotides are TGTGCCAGCAGCCCCCGCACCGGGACTCCCGAGCAGTTCTTC. It is translated as CASSPRTGTPEQFF.

J is TRBJ2-7 and V is TRBV4-2; perhaps TRBD2 as D (5 bases). The length of the CDR3 is 12 residues. V gave up 1 base and J gave up 6 bases, with 7 bases separating them. Germline loops: CDR1 LGHNA, CDR2 YNFKEQ. Here the CDR3 DNA reads TGTGCCAGCAGCCAAGTTGCGGGCGAGCAGTACTTC. As protein: CASSQVAGEQYF.

The genes are TRBV29-1 and TRBJ2-3; perhaps TRBD2 as D (7 bases). With 7 bases removed from V and 6 bases from J, the gap between germline ends came to 17 bases. Germline CDR1 is SQVTM and CDR2 is ANQGSEA. This CDR3 comprises 13 residues. The CDR3 nucleotides are TGCAGCGGGGACCCCGGGGGGCCGGATACGCAGTATTTT. Its protein is CSGDPGGPDTQYF.

J is TRBJ2-3 and V is TRBV28; 12 bases are shared with TRBD2. CDR1 and CDR2 (germline): MDHEN, SYDVKM. J gave up 4 bases and V 3 bases, and 5 bases lay outside the gene matches. This CDR3 has 16 amino acids. CDR3 residues: CASSFWSSGRADTQYF. CDR3 coding DNA: TGTGCCAGCAGTTTTTGGTCTAGCGGGAGGGCAGATACGCAGTATTTT.

Only a few counts were recorded for this clone. V and J are TRBV11-2 and TRBJ2-2; D not resolved. The CDR3 runs 14 residues. The V end lost 4 bases, the J end lost 4 bases, and 10 bases lay between the germline ends. The germline CDR1 and CDR2 sequences are SGHAT and FQNNGV. The CDR3 loop is CASSSPKATGELFF. In DNA, the CDR3 is TGTGCCAGCAGCTCCCCTAAGGCCACCGGGGAGCTGTTTTTT.

This chain links TRBV7-9 with TRBJ2-7; 8 nucleotides agree with TRBD1. The CDR3 runs 15 residues. The germline CDR1 and CDR2 sequences are SEHNR and FQNEAQ (reference sequence). After removal of 0 bases from V and 4 bases from J, the junction contained 5 bases not matched to a gene. CDR3 in DNA: TGTGCCAGCAGCTTAGCGACCGGACAGGGTTACGAGCAGTACTTC. Residues: CASSLATGQGYEQYF.

This chain joins TRBV5-5 and TRBJ2-3, with D hard to call. Trimming removed 0 bases at V and 4 bases at J, with 6 bases between. This CDR3 spans 13 amino acids. Germline CDR1 reads SGHKS; CDR2 reads YYEKEE (reference sequence). CDR3 protein: CASSLAVPDTQYF. In DNA form, the CDR3 reads TGTGCCAGCAGCTTGGCAGTGCCAGATACGCAGTATTTT.

In this sample, this clone turned up many times. At the DNA level, this CDR3 is encoded by other sequences in the same sample as well. The chain has TRBV11-2 and TRBJ2-5, with 10 bases matching TRBD2. Trimming took 3 bases from V and 2 from J; bases not matched to a gene: 3. The CDR3 has 15 amino acids. Germline-derived CDR1 and CDR2 are SGHAT and FQNNGV. The CDR3 is CASSFGLAEQETQYF. The CDR3 region has the DNA TGTGCCAGCAGCTTTGGACTAGCGGAACAAGAGACCCAGTACTTC.

V usage is TRBV27 and J usage is TRBJ2-5; 12 bases are shared with TRBD2. This CDR3 has 18 amino acids. V dropped 1 base and J dropped 5; count of bases not matched to a gene: 11. Germline CDR1 and CDR2: MNHEY and SMNVEV (reference sequence). The DNA of the CDR3 is TGTGCCAGCAGTTTATTTGGCCTAGCGGGAGGGACAGGGGAGACCCAGTACTTC. Translating it yields CASSLFGLAGGTGETQYF.

This chain uses TRBV5-8 with TRBJ2-5; either TRBD1 or TRBD2 may fit D (5 bases each). This CDR3 has 13 residues. Germline V lookup: CDR1 SGHTS, CDR2 YDEGEE. Trimming took 1 base from V and 3 from J, leaving 7 bases between them. As DNA, the CDR3 is TGTGCCAGCAGCTTGTGGGGGAAAGAGACCCAGTACTTC. It translates to CASSLWGKETQYF. The full variable domain, completed using reference TRBV5-8 and TRBJ2-5, is EAGVTQSPTHLIKTRGQQATLRCSPISGHTSVYWYQQALGLGLQFLLWYDEGEERNRGNFPPRFSGRQFPNYSSELNVNALELEDSALYLCASSLWGKETQYFGPGTRLLVL.

V and J are TRBV6-5 and TRBJ1-4, with D unresolved. V was pared by 5 bases and J by 7 bases, with 11 bases between. The CDR3 loop spans 13 amino acids. Germline CDR1 and CDR2: MNHEY and SVGAGI. The CDR3 DNA sequence: TGTGCCAGCAGTCAACGGCGGGGTGAAAAACTGTTTTTT. Protein product: CASSQRRGEKLFF.